The text below deals with one TCR beta chain. Its target is not known. This sample is part of a study of vaccination effects on CD4 cells after COVID-19. Looking at the study overall: After the second dose, samples were taken at median day 72. For each well, 1.5 million to 2.5 million PBMC were cultured with 9 to 10 IU/ml IL-2 and around 9 ug/ml peptides.

The authors isolated CD4+ T cells after roughly eleven days of culture. Subjects were given two BNT162b2 or mRNA-1273 vaccine doses. Vaccinees lacked prior SARS-CoV-2 infection and tested negative for nucleocapsid antibodies. TCRdb's table, derived via immunoSEQ multiplex PCR, lists solely in-frame clones and lacks some. This sample has around 66,000 clones, with around 70% found just once. Trimming left V 0 bases short and J 4 bases short, with 15 bases between. The CDR3 runs to 17 residues. The germline gives CDR1 LGHNA, CDR2 YNFKEQ. The sample here was CD4+ T cells from PBMCs cultured without peptide, taken after COVID-19 vaccination. The chain joins TRBV4-2 to TRBJ1-4; D remains ambiguous. The source of this sequence is a human donor who received a COVID-19 vaccine. CDR3 DNA sequence: TGTGCCAGCAGCCAAGATCTGGGAGTTTATGGTAATGAAAAACTGTTTTTT. It specifies CASSQDLGVYGNEKLFF.